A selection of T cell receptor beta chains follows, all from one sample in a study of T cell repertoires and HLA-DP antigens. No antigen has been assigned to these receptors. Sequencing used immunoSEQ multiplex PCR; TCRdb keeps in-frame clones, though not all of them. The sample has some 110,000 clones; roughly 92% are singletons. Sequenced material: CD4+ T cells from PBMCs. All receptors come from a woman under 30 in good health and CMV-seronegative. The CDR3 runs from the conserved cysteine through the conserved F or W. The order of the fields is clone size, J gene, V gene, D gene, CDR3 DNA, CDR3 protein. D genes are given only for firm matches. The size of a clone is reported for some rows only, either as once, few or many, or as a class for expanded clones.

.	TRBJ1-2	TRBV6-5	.	TGTGCCAGCAGTTACTCGGATCGAGAAGTATACTATGGCTACACCTTC	CASSYSDREVYYGYTF
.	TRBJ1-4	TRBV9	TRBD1	TGTGCCAGCAGCTCACAGGGGACAACTAATGAAAAACTGTTTTTT	CASSSQGTTNEKLFF
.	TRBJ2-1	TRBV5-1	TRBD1	TGCGCCAGCAGCCCTGGGGCAGGGGGAAATGAGCAGTTCTTC	CASSPGAGGNEQFF
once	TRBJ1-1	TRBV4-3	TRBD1	TGCGCCAGCAGCCCTACTCGGACAGGGGGCATCATCTCCACTGAAGCTTTCTTT	CASSPTRTGGIISTEAFF
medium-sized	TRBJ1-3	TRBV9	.	TGTGCCAGCAGCCCCCGAGGGAGGGGTAGCTCTGGAAACACCATATATTTT	CASSPRGRGSSGNTIYF
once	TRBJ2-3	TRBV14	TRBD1	TGTGCCAGCAGCCTGAGAGGGACAGGGGTAGATACGCAGTATTTT	CASSLRGTGVDTQYF
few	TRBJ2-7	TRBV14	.	TGTGCCAGCAGCCCCCTCACGACGGCATTCAGGCCCTACGAGCAGTACTTC	CASSPLTTAFRPYEQYF
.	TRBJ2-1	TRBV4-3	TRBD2	TGCGCCAGCAGCCAAAGGACTAGCGGGGGAGTTTCTTACAATGAGCAGTTCTTC	CASSQRTSGGVSYNEQFF
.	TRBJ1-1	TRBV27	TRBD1	TGTGCCAGCAGTTTAGATGACAGGGCCTCTGAAGCTTTCTTT	CASSLDDRASEAFF
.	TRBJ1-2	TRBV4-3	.	TGCGCCAGCAGCCATGCATCGCGTCGGGGCTACACCTTC	CASSHASRRGYTF
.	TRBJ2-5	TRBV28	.	TGTGCCAGCACCCAGGGGAGCCGGGAGACCCAGTACTTC	CASTQGSRETQYF
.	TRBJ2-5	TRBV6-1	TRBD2	TGTGCCAGCAGATCCGGGACTAGAAACGCAGAGACCCAGTACTTC	CASRSGTRNAETQYF
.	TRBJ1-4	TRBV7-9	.	TGTGCCAGCAGCTTCGTCGGGGAAAAACTGTTTTTT	CASSFVGEKLFF
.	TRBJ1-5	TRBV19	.	TGTGCCAGTAACGTGATCGGGGGCAATCAGCCCCAGCATTTT	CASNVIGGNQPQHF
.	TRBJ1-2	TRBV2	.	TGTGCCAGTCGCAGGGGCGGGTATGGCTACACCTTC	CASRRGGYGYTF
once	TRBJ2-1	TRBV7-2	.	TGTGCCAGCAGCTTATCGCCTCGCTACAATGAGCAGTTCTTC	CASSLSPRYNEQFF
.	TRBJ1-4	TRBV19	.	TGTGCCAGTCGACGGCAGGGTGTCGGTGAAAAACTGTTTTTT	CASRRQGVGEKLFF
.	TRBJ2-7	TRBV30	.	TGTGCCTCCACTAGTACCTTGGGGCGCGAGCAGTACTTC	CASTSTLGREQYF
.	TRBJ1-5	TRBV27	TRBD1	TGTGCCAGCAGTCCTCGGACAGGGATGGTAGGTGGGAATCAGCCCCAGCATTTT	CASSPRTGMVGGNQPQHF
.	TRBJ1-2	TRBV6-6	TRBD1	TGTGCCAGCAGTTACGCGACAGGGTCTAACTATGGCTACACCTTC	CASSYATGSNYGYTF
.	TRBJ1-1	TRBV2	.	TGTGCCAGCAGTGTGTCAGGGAGTGGTTGGATCGCTGAAGCTTTCTTT	CASSVSGSGWIAEAFF
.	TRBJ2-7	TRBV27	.	TGTGCCAGCAGTCGAGGACACCGGTACGAGCAGTACTTC	CASSRGHRYEQYF
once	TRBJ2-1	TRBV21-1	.	TGTGCCAGCAGCAAAGGCAGACAGAGCGAAGAGCAGTTCTTC	CASSKGRQSEEQFF
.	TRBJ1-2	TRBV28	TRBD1	TGTGCCAGCAGTTTGGTGGACAGGGGAGGTTTGGGCTACACCTTC	CASSLVDRGGLGYTF
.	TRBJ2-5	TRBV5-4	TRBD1	TGTGCCAGCAGCCCTGACAGGGGGAGAGAGACCCAGTACTTC	CASSPDRGRETQYF
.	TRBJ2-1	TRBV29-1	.	TGCAGCGTTGAGGGGGCGCGGTACTACGATGAGCAGTTCTTC	CSVEGARYYDEQFF
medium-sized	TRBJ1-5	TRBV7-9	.	TGTGCCAGCAGCTTCCAGCCCCAGCATTTT	CASSFQPQHF
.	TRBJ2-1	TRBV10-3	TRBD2	TGTGCCATCAGCCCGGGACTAGCGGGGGCCCCCAATGAGCAGTTCTTC	CAISPGLAGAPNEQFF
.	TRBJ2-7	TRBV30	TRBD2	TGTGCCTGGAGAGGCGGGAGGGCCGACGAGCAGTACTTC	CAWRGGRADEQYF
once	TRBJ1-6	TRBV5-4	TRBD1	TGTGCCAGCAGCTCGGAGGGCAGGGGGCTTATTTCACCCCTCCACTTT	CASSSEGRGLISPLHF
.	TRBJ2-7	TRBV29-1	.	TGCAGCGTAGGAATGTCTCTATCGGGGGAGCAGTACTTC	CSVGMSLSGEQYF
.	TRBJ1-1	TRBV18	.	TGTGCCAGCTCACCCGGGGAGGGGGGGAACACTGAAGCTTTCTTT	CASSPGEGGNTEAFF
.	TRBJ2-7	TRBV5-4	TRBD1	TGTGCCAGCAGCTTGACGGACAGGGTCGAGCAGTACTTC	CASSLTDRVEQYF
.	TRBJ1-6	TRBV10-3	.	TGTGCCATCGGAACGGGGGCTTCCAATTCACCCCTCCACTTT	CAIGTGASNSPLHF
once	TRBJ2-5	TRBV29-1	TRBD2	TGCAGCGTGCCGACTAGCGAGAGGCAGGAGACCCAGTACTTC	CSVPTSERQETQYF
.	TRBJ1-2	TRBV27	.	TGTGCCAGCAGTCCATTAGGCAGGGGATATGGCTACACCTTC	CASSPLGRGYGYTF
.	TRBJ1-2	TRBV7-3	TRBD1	TGTGCCAGCAGCCCATACGGAGGGACAGAAGCTAACTATGGCTACACCTTC	CASSPYGGTEANYGYTF
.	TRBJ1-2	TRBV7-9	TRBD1	TGTGCCAGCAGCCCGGACAGGGGGAACTTTAACTATGGCTACACCTTC	CASSPDRGNFNYGYTF
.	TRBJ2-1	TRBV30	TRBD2	TGTGCCTGGAGGGGGACTAGCGGGAGAGCTTCCTACAATGAGCAGTTCTTC	CAWRGTSGRASYNEQFF
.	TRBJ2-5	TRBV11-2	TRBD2	TGTGCCAGCAGCTCCCAAGGGCGGGGGGCCCAAGAGACCCAGTACTTC	CASSSQGRGAQETQYF
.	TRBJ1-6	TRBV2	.	TGTGCCAGCACCCTCGGGGGCAGGATTTCACCCCTCCACTTT	CASTLGGRISPLHF
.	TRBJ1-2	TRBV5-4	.	TGTGCCAGCAGCTTGTTCAGGGGCTACTATGGCTACACCTTC	CASSLFRGYYGYTF
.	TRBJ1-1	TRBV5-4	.	TGTGCCAGTAACAACCCGGACCTCACTGAAGCTTTCTTT	CASNNPDLTEAFF
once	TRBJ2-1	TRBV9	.	TGTGCCAGCAGCGCCTGGGGGGGGCTCCGCAATGAGCAGTTCTTC	CASSAWGGLRNEQFF
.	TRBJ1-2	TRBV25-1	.	TGTGCCAGCAGTGGGGGTGGACAGCGAGGCTACACCTTC	CASSGGGQRGYTF
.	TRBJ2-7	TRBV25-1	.	TGTGCCAGCAGTGAAAGGGAGGCGCGCCCCTACGAGCAGTACTTC	CASSEREARPYEQYF